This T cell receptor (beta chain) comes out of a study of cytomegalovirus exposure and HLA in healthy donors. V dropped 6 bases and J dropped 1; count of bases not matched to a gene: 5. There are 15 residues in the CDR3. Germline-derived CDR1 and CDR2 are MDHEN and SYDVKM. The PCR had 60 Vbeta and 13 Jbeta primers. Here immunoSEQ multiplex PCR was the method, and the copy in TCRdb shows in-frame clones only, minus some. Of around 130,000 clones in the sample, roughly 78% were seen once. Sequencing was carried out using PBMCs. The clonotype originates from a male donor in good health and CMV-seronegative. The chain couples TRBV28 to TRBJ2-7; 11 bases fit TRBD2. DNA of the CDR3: TGTGCCAGCAGACGACTAGCGGGGACTTCCTACGAGCAGTACTTC. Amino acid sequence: CASRRLAGTSYEQYF.